These T cell receptor beta chains were read from a single sample in a study of control samples from healthy donors and cancer patients. Libraries were prepared by immunoSEQ multiplex PCR; TCRdb keeps only in-frame clonotypes and omits some of them. The table has tens of thousands of clones, around 91% seen once. Sequenced material: blood. These receptors were taken from a man younger than 45 in good health. Both conserved end residues are part of each CDR3. A D gene is named only where the DNA matches it firmly. Clone size appears in some rows only: once, few, many, or a class for an expanded clone.

abundance	v_gene	d_gene	j_gene	CDR3aa	CDR3nt
NA	TRBV24-1	TRBD2	TRBJ2-3	CATSVGSGGRTDTQYF	TGTGCCACCAGTGTGGGTAGCGGGGGGCGGACAGATACGCAGTATTTT
NA	TRBV18	NA	TRBJ1-4	CASSPWGAGSNEKLFF	TGTGCCAGCTCACCTTGGGGCGCCGGATCTAATGAAAAACTGTTTTTT
NA	TRBV7-8	NA	TRBJ2-1	CASSLVGQATYNEQFF	TGTGCCAGCAGCTTAGTAGGCCAGGCCACCTACAATGAGCAGTTCTTC
NA	TRBV2	NA	TRBJ2-1	CASSLSYTSLEQFF	TGTGCCAGCAGTCTTTCCTACACTAGTCTTGAGCAGTTCTTC
NA	TRBV9	NA	TRBJ1-5	CASSVGVSRNQPQHF	TGTGCCAGCAGCGTAGGTGTGTCACGGAATCAGCCCCAGCATTTT
NA	TRBV6-4	NA	TRBJ2-2	CASSDSGTGELFF	TGTGCCAGCAGTGACTCAGGGACCGGGGAGCTGTTTTTT
NA	TRBV2	NA	TRBJ1-5	CASSNGGDQPQHF	TGTGCCAGCAGTAACGGGGGCGATCAGCCCCAGCATTTT
NA	TRBV7-9	NA	TRBJ2-5	CASSQAPSQETQYF	TGTGCCAGCAGCCAAGCCCCCAGTCAAGAGACCCAGTACTTC
NA	TRBV5-4	TRBD2	TRBJ2-3	CASSPRTSRADTQYF	TGTGCCAGCAGCCCTCGGACTAGCAGGGCGGATACGCAGTATTTT
NA	TRBV7-9	TRBD1	TRBJ2-7	CASSYPGQGKYEQYF	TGTGCCAGCAGCTATCCGGGACAGGGTAAATACGAGCAGTACTTC
NA	TRBV7-9	NA	TRBJ2-5	CASSRSGQETQYF	TGTGCCAGCAGCCGGAGCGGGCAAGAGACCCAGTACTTC
NA	TRBV7-9	TRBD1	TRBJ1-1	CASSDLGQGPFEAFF	TGTGCCAGCAGCGACCTAGGACAGGGGCCCTTTGAAGCTTTCTTT
NA	TRBV3-1/TRBV3-2	NA	TRBJ1-1	CASSQGGKTEAFF	TGTGCCAGCAGCCAAGGGGGTAAAACTGAAGCTTTCTTT
NA	TRBV27	NA	TRBJ1-3	CASSSREAGYRDTIYF	TGTGCCAGCAGTTCCAGGGAAGCCGGGTACCGAGACACCATATATTTT
NA	TRBV18	NA	TRBJ2-3	CATNPSRDTQYF	TGTGCCACCAATCCATCCAGAGATACGCAGTATTTT
once	TRBV6-6	NA	TRBJ1-1	CASSYSAGFEAFF	TGTGCCAGCAGTTACTCTGCGGGATTTGAAGCTTTCTTT
once	TRBV19	TRBD1	TRBJ2-5	CASTTGRGETQYF	TGTGCCAGTACGACAGGGCGAGGAGAGACCCAGTACTTC
NA	TRBV6-1	TRBD1	TRBJ1-2	CASSDLGTGRGYTF	TGTGCCAGCAGTGACCTTGGGACAGGGAGAGGCTACACCTTC
NA	TRBV6-2/TRBV6-3	TRBD1	TRBJ2-5	CASSNRDRQETQYF	TGTGCCAGCAGCAACCGGGACAGACAAGAGACCCAGTACTTC
NA	TRBV7-2	NA	TRBJ2-5	CASTRPGLPQETQYF	TGTGCCAGCACCCGTCCGGGCCTTCCGCAAGAGACCCAGTACTTC
NA	TRBV9	NA	TRBJ2-3	CASTPGGPSTDTQYF	TGTGCCAGCACTCCGGGGGGCCCTAGCACAGATACGCAGTATTTT
NA	TRBV2	NA	TRBJ2-3	CASSESVSDTQYF	TGTGCCAGCAGTGAAAGCGTATCAGATACGCAGTATTTT
NA	TRBV29-1	TRBD1	TRBJ2-2	CSVLTLGQGKGTGELFF	TGCAGCGTTCTAACCTTGGGACAGGGGAAGGGCACCGGGGAGCTGTTTTTT
NA	TRBV5-1	TRBD2	TRBJ2-7	CASGRGLRDEQYF	TGCGCCAGCGGGAGGGGTTTAAGGGACGAGCAGTACTTC
NA	TRBV15	NA	TRBJ1-2	CATSTSERGPFYGYTF	TGTGCCACCAGCACTAGCGAGAGGGGCCCTTTCTATGGCTACACCTTC
NA	TRBV5-1	NA	TRBJ1-2	CASSLAPQSSNYGYTF	TGCGCCAGCAGCTTGGCCCCACAGAGTTCTAACTATGGCTACACCTTC
NA	TRBV6-5	NA	TRBJ2-7	CASSYSLGGMSYEQYF	TGTGCCAGCAGTTACTCGTTGGGGGGTATGAGCTACGAGCAGTACTTC
NA	TRBV5-1	TRBD2	TRBJ2-3	CASSLGRLTSGMKVTDTQYF	TGCGCCAGCAGCTTGGGGCGATTGACTAGCGGGATGAAGGTCACAGATACGCAGTATTTT
NA	TRBV5-1	NA	TRBJ2-3	CASSPGFALGTDTQYF	TGCGCCAGCAGCCCGGGGTTTGCTTTAGGCACAGATACGCAGTATTTT
NA	TRBV5-1	NA	TRBJ1-2	CASSGGGLLGYTF	TGCGCCAGCAGCGGAGGGGGGCTTCTTGGCTACACCTTC
NA	TRBV27	NA	TRBJ2-7	CASSPGSSGLSEQYF	TGTGCCAGCAGCCCCGGCAGTTCGGGTCTCTCCGAGCAGTACTTC
NA	TRBV7-3	NA	TRBJ2-5	CASSFGGQETQYF	TGTGCCAGCAGCTTTGGGGGACAAGAGACCCAGTACTTC